This TCR beta chain was identified in a study of blood T cell repertoires in COVID-19. Method: immunoSEQ multiplex PCR; TCRdb's copy keeps in-frame clones and lacks some. The table records approximately 300,000 clones, around 90% of them present only once. The junction had 8 bases not matched to a gene; V was cut back by 2 bases and J by 6 bases. Germline V gene data show CDR1 as SGHRS and CDR2 as YFSETQ. The CDR3 consists of 15 residues. The chain recombines TRBV5-1 with TRBJ1-5; 7 positions agree with TRBD1. Source material: PBMCs or T cells enriched from blood (not recorded which). The source of this sequence is a woman younger than 35 with acute COVID-19. The CDR3 sequence: CASSLDRAIGQPQHF. For the CDR3, the DNA is TGCGCCAGCAGCTTAGACAGGGCGATAGGTCAGCCCCAGCATTTT.